Sequencing of this TCR beta chain was carried out in a study of response to subunit inactivated influenza vaccine. MiXCR, applied by TCRdb to the RT-PCR reads, yields one record per CDR3 protein. The sample holds more than 600,000 distinct CDR3 sequences, about 18% seen once. Trimming left V 2 bases short and J 0 bases short, with 5 bases between. CDR1 and CDR2 from the germline V gene are MNHEY and SVGEGT. The CDR3 contains 14 residues. This TCR came from a man in his fifties or sixties who received an inactivated influenza vaccine. Source: PBMCs from blood, taken less than 6 days after vaccination. The chain combines TRBV6-2 or TRBV6-3 with TRBJ2-4, with D hard to call. DNA of the CDR3: TGTGCCAGCAGTTACACGCTAGCCAAAAACATTCAGTACTTC. Residues: CASSYTLAKNIQYF.